This TCR beta chain originates from a study of patients and donors after allogeneic stem cell transplantation. V was pared by 4 bases and J by 4 bases, with 14 bases between. The length of the CDR3 is 14 residues. Per the germline V gene, CDR1 is SGHRS and CDR2 is YFSETQ. Using its own MiXCR run on the RT-PCR reads, TCRdb lists one record per CDR3 protein. The sample lists about 16,000 distinct CDR3 sequences, 27% seen once, with more than 35% in the top ten. Sequenced input: blood, either unsorted or a sorted T cell fraction (not recorded which). The V call is TRBV5-1, the J call TRBJ1-2; perhaps TRBD1 as D (5 bases). This clonotype was obtained from a human donor who was either an allogeneic HSCT recipient or a stem cell or donor lymphocyte infusion donor (not recorded which). It is not recorded whose cells these are; they may come from a transplant donor. The CDR3 DNA is TGCGCCAGCAGCCCCGATGGGACCCTCTATGGCTACACCTTC. It codes for CASSPDGTLYGYTF.